This paragraph reports one T cell receptor (beta chain). Its antigen remains unidentified. This entry belongs to a study of shared clonotypes between healthy human individuals. Overall study results and limits: Across subsets, estimated richness was generally greater for naive than for memory populations.

Here immunoSEQ multiplex PCR was the method, and the copy in TCRdb shows in-frame clones only, minus some. This repertoire shows 2 million to 2.5 million clones, more than 80% found once; its top ten account for 0.39%. Per the germline V gene, CDR1 is SGHTA and CDR2 is FQGNSA. This CDR3 contains 15 residues. V shed 5 bases and J 0 bases; nucleotides not matched to a gene: 5. The genes are TRBV7-2 and TRBJ1-1, with 8 bases matching TRBD1. The specimen sequenced was naive CD4+ T cells from PBMCs. Subset indicated: CD45RA+ positively selected. This sequence was found in a man younger than 35 in good health. Some clones in this sample may be carry-over from other donors' samples. The CDR3 spells CASSKSTGVNTEAFF. The CDR3 region has the DNA TGTGCCAGCAGCAAGTCGACAGGGGTGAACACTGAAGCTTTCTTT.